This T cell receptor (beta chain) was retrieved from a study of blood T cell repertoires in COVID-19 (dated by TCRdb to the early 2020s). For the wider study: Collaborator samples came from the United States, Italy and Spain and covered acute and convalescent phases of COVID-19. The prospective study material was composed of cDNA or gDNA derived from T cells, B-cell-depleted T cells, or PBMCs. The dataset comprised deeply sampled blood TCRbeta repertoires from subjects exposed to, actively infected with, or recovered from COVID-19. The repertoires were released in a freely available public database intended as a resource for research on the immune response to SARS-CoV-2. The samples were drawn from the first 160 participants of the ongoing ImmuneRACE study and from 950 to 1,500 subjects provided by 6 global collaborators. Nearly every sample came with metadata listing a de-identified subject ID, COVID-19 status, age in years and sex. Where available, HLA class I and class II types were obtained from metadata supplied by the sample provider rather than from assay-based typing.

Whole blood was collected in K2EDTA tubes by collaborating institutions according to the institutions' own protocols. Collaborator samples were shipped for TCRbeta analysis as frozen whole blood, isolated PBMCs, or DNA extracted from either sample type. Trimming takes 6 bases off V and 6 bases off J; junction bases not matched to a gene: 22. Including cysteine and phenylalanine, the CDR3 has 17 amino acids. The entry retains the CDR3 DNA only, 51 bases that are in frame from base 1. CDR1 and CDR2, per the germline V gene (reference sequence), are DFQATT and SNEGSKA. Study-wide conclusions, independent of this receptor: Clinical and demographic metadata were provided uncurated, with the amount varying by source and participant.

In regard to this clone: It has no known antigen specificity. No much larger clonotype is one base removed from it; base qualities were not supplied.

The immunoSEQ Assay, a bias-controlled multiplex PCR, was used to amplify TCRbeta CDR3 regions from genomic DNA. The authors' pipeline ran thus. Within the assay, amplification of reference gene primers was used to estimate how many nucleated cells each sample contained. To quantify the absolute abundance of each unique TCRbeta CDR3 rearrangement, sequence reads were collapsed and filtered. For each sample, productive Simpson clonality was calculated by taking the square root of Simpson's diversity index across productive rearrangements. As stored in TCRdb, this immuneACCESS dataset retains in-frame rearrangements with V and J assigned. A fraction of the clones does not appear; measured against another copy, unresolved V genes explain less than half of the discrepancy, and the remainder lacks a known reason. The DNA was the basis for D and trimming; V, J and clone size are from that table. This sample lists some 99,000 clones; about 82% were detected once. Over 10% of the sample is taken by the ten largest.

The V and J segments used are TRBV20-1 and TRBJ1-2, and 7 bases in between align with TRBD1. The sample consisted of peripheral blood. The source of this sequence is a woman in her fifties or sixties in a cohort sampled during active or convalescent COVID-19. The DNA is as follows: TGCAGTGCCAGTAAAGGGACAGCTCCAGGGGTGACTAATGGCTACACCTTC. Its product reads: CSASKGTAPGVTNGYTF.